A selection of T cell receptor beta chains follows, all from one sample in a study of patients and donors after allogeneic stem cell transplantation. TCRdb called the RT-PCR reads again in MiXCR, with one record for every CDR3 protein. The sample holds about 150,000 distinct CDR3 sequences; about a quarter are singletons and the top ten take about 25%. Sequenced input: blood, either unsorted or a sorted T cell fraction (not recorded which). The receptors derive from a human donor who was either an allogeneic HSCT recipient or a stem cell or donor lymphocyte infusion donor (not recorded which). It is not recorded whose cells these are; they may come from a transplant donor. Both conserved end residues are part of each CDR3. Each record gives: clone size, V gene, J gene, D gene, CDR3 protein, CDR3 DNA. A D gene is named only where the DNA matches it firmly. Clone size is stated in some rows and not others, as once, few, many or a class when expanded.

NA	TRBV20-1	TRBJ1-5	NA	CSARAGYSNQPQHF	TGCAGTGCTAGGGCGGGGTATAGCAATCAGCCCCAGCATTTT
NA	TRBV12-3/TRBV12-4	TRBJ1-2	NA	CASSSGDDRVSYNYGYTF	TGTGCCAGCAGTTCCGGGGACGATAGGGTATCCTATAACTATGGCTACACCTTC
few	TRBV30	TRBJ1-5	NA	CAWSPPLGPNQPQHF	TGTGCCTGGAGTCCACCCCTCGGACCGAATCAGCCCCAGCATTTT
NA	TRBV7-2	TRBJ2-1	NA	CASSLALGAPYNEQFF	TGTGCCAGCAGCTTAGCGCTAGGGGCACCATACAATGAGCAGTTCTTC
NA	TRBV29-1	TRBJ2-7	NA	CSVEDRHRYEQYF	TGCAGCGTTGAAGATCGACACCGGTACGAGCAGTACTTC
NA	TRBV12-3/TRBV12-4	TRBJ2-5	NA	CASTHLGGPGETQYF	TGTGCCAGCACTCACCTCGGGGGGCCCGGAGAGACCCAGTACTTC
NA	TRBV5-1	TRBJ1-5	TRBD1	CASSLTGAGNQPQHF	TGCGCCAGCAGCCTAACAGGGGCAGGAAATCAGCCCCAGCATTTT
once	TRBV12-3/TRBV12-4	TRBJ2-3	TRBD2	CASTLDPLGGTDTQYF	TGTGCCAGCACCCTAGACCCCCTGGGGGGGACAGATACGCAGTATTTT
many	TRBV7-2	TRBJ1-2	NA	CASSLGGLFYGYTF	TGTGCCAGCAGCTTAGGCGGGCTATTCTATGGCTACACCTTC
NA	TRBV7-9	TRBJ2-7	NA	CASSLDLSYEQYF	TGTGCCAGCAGCCTAGACCTCTCCTACGAGCAGTACTTC
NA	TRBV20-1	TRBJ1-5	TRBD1	CSATNPDRVVDQPQHF	TGCAGTGCGACCAACCCAGACAGGGTTGTGGATCAGCCCCAGCATTTT
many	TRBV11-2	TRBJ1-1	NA	CASSHLDSFKAFF	TGTGCCAGCAGCCACCTAGACAGCTTTAAAGCTTTCTTT
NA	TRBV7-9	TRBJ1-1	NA	CASSREPEAFF	TGTGCCAGCAGCCGGGAACCTGAAGCTTTCTTT
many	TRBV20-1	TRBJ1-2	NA	CSAREGQYYGYTF	TGCAGTGCTAGAGAAGGACAGTACTATGGCTACACCTTC